This T cell receptor (beta chain) was identified in a study of shared clonotypes between healthy human individuals. About the research overall: The study enrolled a couple of women and three men aged 18 to 49. Per donor, three plates held CD4 naive cells, three held CD4 memory, two held CD8 naive and one held CD8 memory. Whole-study results and caveats: Sorted-subset sequencing was shown by rarefaction to be incomplete despite large depth.

To note about this clone: Its antigen is still unknown.

Generated by immunoSEQ multiplex PCR, the TCRdb table keeps only in-frame clones and is missing some. The table lists roughly 2.6 million clones, roughly 92% of them singletons. A split of CD4+ cells into CD45RA+ naive and CD45RA-negative memory subsets was performed. Losses at the gene ends were 0 bases for V and 2 bases for J; bases not matched to a gene: 11. Looked up from germline, CDR1 is LGHNA and CDR2 is YSLEER. The CDR3 is 20 amino acids. Material for sequencing was naive CD4+ T cells sorted from blood. Subset of the sample: CD45RA+ positively selected. The TCR originated in a man between 18 and 35 years old in good health. The chain uses TRBV4-3 and TRBJ2-1, with 12 bases aligning to TRBD2. CDR3 nucleotides: TGCGCCAGCAGCCAAGATCTGGCTAGCGGGGGGGTAGGGACCTACAATGAGCAGTTCTTC. Translation gives CASSQDLASGGVGTYNEQFF.